The entry below describes one T cell receptor (beta chain). The data derive from a study of blood T cell repertoires in COVID-19. V gave up 1 base and J gave up 4 bases; unmatched junction bases: 4. The germline V gene has CDR1 LGHNT and CDR2 FRNRAP. The CDR3 runs to 15 residues. Some clones are missing from TCRdb's copy, which holds only in-frame ones; the method was immunoSEQ multiplex PCR. The sample consists of fewer than 350,000 clones, roughly 89% of them appearing once. This chain uses TRBV12-5 with TRBJ1-5, with TRBD1 matching 7 bases. The receptor was isolated from a middle-aged woman who had recovered from COVID-19. Sequencing was performed on PBMCs or T cells enriched from blood (not recorded which). This chain's CDR3 is CASGLETTGNQPQHF. In DNA form, the CDR3 reads TGTGCTAGTGGTTTGGAGACGACAGGGAATCAGCCCCAGCATTTT. Combining the CDR3 with reference TRBV12-5 and TRBJ1-5 gives the whole variable domain DARVTQTPRHKVTEMGQEVTMRCQPILGHNTVFWYRQTMMQGLELLAYFRNRAPLDDSGMPKDRFSAEMPDATLATLKIQPSEPRDSAVYFCASGLETTGNQPQHFGDGTRLSIL.